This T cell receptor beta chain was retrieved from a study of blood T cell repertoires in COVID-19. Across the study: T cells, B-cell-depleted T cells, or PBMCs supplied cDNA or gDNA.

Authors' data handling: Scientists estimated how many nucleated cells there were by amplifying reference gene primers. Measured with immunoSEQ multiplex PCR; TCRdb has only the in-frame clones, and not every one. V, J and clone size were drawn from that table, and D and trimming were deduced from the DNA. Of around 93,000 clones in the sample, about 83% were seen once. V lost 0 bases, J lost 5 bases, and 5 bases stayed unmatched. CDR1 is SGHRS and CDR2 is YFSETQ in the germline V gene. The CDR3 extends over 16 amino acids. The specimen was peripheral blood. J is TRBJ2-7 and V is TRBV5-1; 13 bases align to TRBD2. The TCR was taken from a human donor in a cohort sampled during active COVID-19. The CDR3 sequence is CASSLAGLAGENEQYF. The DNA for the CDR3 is TGCGCCAGCAGCTTGGCCGGACTAGCGGGAGAGAACGAGCAGTACTTC.